Reported below is one TCR beta chain. The antigen is unknown. Documented time point: sample taken at primary tumor resection. Material for sequencing was whole RNA from tumor, nontumor lung or frozen PBMC, left unsorted. The germline CDR1 and CDR2 sequences are DFQATT and SNEGSKA (reference sequence). The CDR3 is made up of 15 amino acids. Losses at the gene ends were 3 bases for V and 4 bases for J; bases not matched to a gene: 8. TCRdb fed the 5' RACE reads into MiXCR, producing one record per CDR3 protein. The sample records 35,000 to 45,000 distinct CDR3 sequences, under 8.5% being singletons. The entry originates in a study of spatial heterogeneity in lung cancer. Study in general: Each time, sequencing found more beta-chain sequences than alpha-chain sequences. Findings and limits, study-wide: Tumor TCRs that were ubiquitous and expanded showed up in blood more at resection than follow-up.

Source: PBMCs, taken at surgery. This chain joins TRBV20-1 and TRBJ2-1; 8 nucleotides align to TRBD2. The receptor's source is a female donor with early-stage non-small cell lung cancer. The CDR3 sequence: CSASPGLGIYNEQFF. The CDR3 DNA follows: TGCAGTGCTAGCCCGGGACTAGGCATATACAATGAGCAGTTCTTC.